This TCR beta chain was profiled in a study of control samples from healthy donors and cancer patients (dated by TCRdb to about 2020). Library preparation was by the immunoSEQ multiplex PCR assay. Entries here come from immuneACCESS through TCRdb and include only in-frame sequences with V and J called. Some clones fail to appear in such tables; in the studies checked, an unresolved V gene covers under half of the shortfall, and the cause of the remainder is unknown. For this sample there are around 71,000 clones; about 87% appear just once. Jointly, the top ten make up 2% to 2.5% of the sample. The CDR3 starts with the cysteine, ends with the phenylalanine, and has 16 residues. Of the read, only the CDR3 DNA is kept; its 48 bases are in frame from base 1. Trimming accounts for 7 bases at V and 2 bases at J, while the number of junction bases matched to no gene is 7. From the germline V gene, CDR1 is SNHLY and CDR2 is FYNNEI.

On this clone itself: Its target antigen remains unknown. No much larger clonotype is one base removed from it; base qualities were not supplied.

The sample was PBMCs. This chain is built from TRBV2 and TRBJ2-7; 14 central nucleotides agree with TRBD2. This sequence originates from a woman aged 45-60 years with head and neck cancer. Here the CDR3 is given as CASTGLAGGEAYEQYF. The sequenced DNA is TGTGCCAGCACTGGACTAGCGGGGGGTGAAGCCTACGAGCAGTACTTC.